The text below deals with one T cell receptor (beta chain). The sample comes from a study of CD4 T cells in relation to SARS-CoV-2 and coronaviruses. Unexposed donor CD4+ T cells date from 2011-2018, before the COVID-19 pandemic. Looked up from germline, CDR1 is MDHEN and CDR2 is SYDVKM. This CDR3 contains 14 residues. V was shortened by 6 bases and J by 4 bases, with 15 bases between the two germline ends. Sequenced by immunoSEQ multiplex PCR; TCRdb stores in-frame clones only, minus some. The table shows approximately 59,000 clones, with around 86% occurring only once. The sample consisted of memory CD4+ T cells from PBMCs. The TCR comes from a human donor in good health. V is TRBV28 and J is TRBJ1-2; D not certain. CDR3 DNA sequence: TGTGCCAGCAGACCGCCGTTGCGAGTCTATGGCTACACCTTC. Translating gives CASRPPLRVYGYTF.